This is a list of T cell receptor beta chains from one sample in a study of T cell responses to AZD1222 COVID-19 vaccine. Sequenced by immunoSEQ multiplex PCR; TCRdb stores in-frame clones only, minus some. The sample includes 50,000 to 70,000 clones, 65% to 90% of them seen just once. Sample: peripheral blood, taken 28 days after the second AZD1222 dose. The receptor source for this set is an adult who received the AZD1222 COVID-19 vaccine. Both conserved end residues are part of each CDR3. A D gene is named only where the DNA matches it firmly. Size tells how often a clone was seen (once, few, many) or the class of an expanded clone, and some rows leave it out.

CDR3 length,V gene,J gene,clone size,D gene,CDR3 DNA,CDR3 protein
12,TRBV6-2/TRBV6-3,TRBJ2-5,.,.,TGTGCCAGCAGTTACGGCCGGGGGACCCAGTACTTC,CASSYGRGTQYF
16,TRBV5-5,TRBJ2-1,.,.,TGTGCCAGCAGCTTTAAACCTGACAGCACCTACAATGAGCAGTTCTTC,CASSFKPDSTYNEQFF
16,TRBV5-1,TRBJ2-3,.,.,TGCGCCAGCAGCTTGGTGGGGGGACAGAACACAGATACGCAGTATTTT,CASSLVGGQNTDTQYF
15,TRBV28,TRBJ1-5,.,.,TGTGCCAGCAGTTTAACCTCGACCTGGGGTCAGCCCCAGCATTTT,CASSLTSTWGQPQHF
13,TRBV30,TRBJ2-1,.,TRBD1,TGTGCCTGGGGACAGGGGGCGAACAATGAGCAGTTCTTC,CAWGQGANNEQFF
18,TRBV15,TRBJ2-2,.,.,TGTGCCACCAGCAGAGATCGGGCCGGGGGCCGGAACACCGGGGAGCTGTTTTTT,CATSRDRAGGRNTGELFF
14,TRBV5-4,TRBJ2-7,.,TRBD2,TGTGCCAGCAGCGAGTCTAGCGGGGGCTACGAGCAGTACTTC,CASSESSGGYEQYF
14,TRBV7-2,TRBJ2-2,.,.,TGTGCCAGCAGCTTAGTTGTAGGGCCCGGGGAGCTGTTTTTT,CASSLVVGPGELFF
14,TRBV7-2,TRBJ1-1,.,TRBD1,TGTGCCAGCAGCCTAACAGGGGGGAGAACTGAAGCTTTCTTT,CASSLTGGRTEAFF
12,TRBV29-1,TRBJ1-2,.,.,TGCAGCGTGACCGTCGACTACTATGGCTACACCTTC,CSVTVDYYGYTF
15,TRBV3-1/TRBV3-2,TRBJ1-2,.,TRBD1,TGTGCCAGCAGCCAAGATGGACAGGGCCTGGGAGGCTACACCTTC,CASSQDGQGLGGYTF
16,TRBV1,TRBJ2-7,.,.,TGCACCAGCAGCCAAGGCCTAAAGGGGGCTCCCTACGAGCAGTACTTC,CTSSQGLKGAPYEQYF
15,TRBV19,TRBJ2-3,.,.,TGTGCCAGTAGCCCACTAGACGCTTCCACAGATACGCAGTATTTT,CASSPLDASTDTQYF
16,TRBV24-1,TRBJ2-1,.,TRBD1,TGTGCCACCAGTGACTCAGGACAGGGGAACTACAATGAGCAGTTCTTC,CATSDSGQGNYNEQFF
15,TRBV7-9,TRBJ1-1,.,TRBD1,TGTGCCAGCAGCTTAGGCGCAGGGGGGGCCGCTGAAGCTTTCTTT,CASSLGAGGAAEAFF
13,TRBV30,TRBJ2-5,.,.,TGTGCCTGGAGTGTACAGAACCAAGAGACCCAGTACTTC,CAWSVQNQETQYF
11,TRBV28,TRBJ1-2,.,.,TGTGCCAGCACTCCCGGGGGGGGCTACACCTTC,CASTPGGGYTF
18,TRBV4-2,TRBJ2-7,.,TRBD1,TGTGCCAGCAGCCCCGGGACAGGGTCCGGGAGAAGCTCCTACGAGCAGTACTTC,CASSPGTGSGRSSYEQYF
14,TRBV7-9,TRBJ1-2,.,.,TGTGCCAGCAGCCCCGGGTCTTGGGCGGATGGCTACACCTTC,CASSPGSWADGYTF
18,TRBV7-3,TRBJ1-1,.,TRBD1,TGTGCCAGCTCTGTGCAGGGGGGAGTAATAGGAGGAGTCACTGAAGCTTTCTTT,CASSVQGGVIGGVTEAFF
16,TRBV5-5,TRBJ1-5,.,TRBD1,TGTGCCAGCAGCTCCCTAGGGGGACAGGGGAATCAGCCCCAGCATTTT,CASSSLGGQGNQPQHF
16,TRBV7-9,TRBJ2-5,.,.,TGTGCCAGCAGCTCGTACCTAAGGGGGGAAGGAGAGACCCAGTACTTC,CASSSYLRGEGETQYF
13,TRBV6-1,TRBJ1-2,once,.,TGTGCCAGCAGTGAACGCGAGAGCTTGGGCTACACCTTC,CASSERESLGYTF
15,TRBV19,TRBJ1-2,.,.,TGTGCCAGTAGTATATTTCTTAGGCGCGACTATGGCTACACCTTC,CASSIFLRRDYGYTF